One T cell receptor (delta chain) is described in this entry. The data were taken from a study of gamma-delta chains in newborns, infants, children. Looking at the study overall: Microbial exposure reportedly drives polyclonal innate γδ T cell expansion after birth.

TCRdb redid the clone calls on the reads with CATT. The table shows some 10,000 delta-chain clones, with about 9% occurring only once. The V gene's germline CDR1 is TSWWSYY and CDR2 QGS. Trimming at V came to 1 base and at J to 0 bases, leaving 12 bases not matched to a gene. The CDR3 is 19 residues long. The V and J genes are TRDV1 and TRDJ1, with 9 bases lining up with TRDD2. Sequencing input: blood. The clonotype originates from a child who was a newborn, infant or young child, either healthy, febrile or measles-vaccinated (not recorded which). The CDR3 region is CALGEPPSYVGTNTDKLIF. The CDR3 DNA reads as TGTGCTCTTGGGGAACCCCCTTCCTACGTGGGGACAAACACCGATAAACTCATCTTT.